This TCR beta chain was captured by sequencing in a study of blood T cell repertoires in COVID-19. Study as a whole: Samples taken during acute and convalescent COVID-19 were collected in the United States, Italy and Spain. From T cells, B-cell-depleted T cells, or PBMCs came the material, which was cDNA or gDNA.

Clones were sequenced by immunoSEQ multiplex PCR, and TCRdb holds only the in-frame ones, with some missing. The data contain roughly 300,000 clones, roughly 85% of them seen just once; the ten biggest clones take up about 2.5%. Among Cohort 3 donors, those recovered had two negative PCRs, clearance, or symptom resolution. J gave up 2 bases and V 5 bases, and 12 bases lay outside the gene matches. The CDR3 totals 19 residues. CDR1 is SGHTA and CDR2 is FQGNSA in the germline V gene. The sequence was obtained from a woman in her forties or fifties who had recovered from COVID-19. This chain connects TRBV7-2 to TRBJ2-2; TRBD2 matches 12 bases. Sequencing was done on a sample of PBMCs or T cells enriched from blood (not recorded which). The CDR3 nucleotides read TGTGCCAGCAGCCCTACTAGCGGGAGGTGGACCTTAAACACCGGGGAGCTGTTTTTT. It codes for CASSPTSGRWTLNTGELFF.